The 2 T cell receptor beta chains below all came from one sample that was sequenced in a study of cytomegalovirus exposure and HLA in healthy donors. Data came from immunoSEQ multiplex PCR; TCRdb stores just in-frame clones and leaves some out. The sample carries 45,000 to 65,000 clones, around 90% recorded once. The source material was PBMCs. All receptors come from a man younger than 35 in good health and CMV-seronegative.

This chain uses TRBV5-1 with TRBJ2-6; D uncertain. Trimming pared 1 base from V and 0 bases from J, leaving 5 bases between. The CDR3 totals 15 residues. CDR1 SGHRS and CDR2 YFSETQ come from the germline V gene. The CDR3 loop reads CASSLLFSGANVLTF. The CDR3 DNA reads as TGCGCCAGCAGCTTGCTGTTCTCTGGGGCCAACGTCCTGACTTTC.

Points on this clone: The same CDR3 arises from other DNA sequences in this sample as well. The V call is TRBV25-1, the J call TRBJ1-2; a weak D match, TRBD1 (5 bases). Trimming cost V 3 bases and J 6 bases, with 14 bases left between them. The CDR3 sequence is 14 residues long. CDR1 and CDR2 (germline): MGHDK, SYGVNS. CDR3 sequence (DNA): TGTGCCAGCAGTGACTCCGACAGAGTTGATGGCTACACCTTC. Translating it yields CASSDSDRVDGYTF.